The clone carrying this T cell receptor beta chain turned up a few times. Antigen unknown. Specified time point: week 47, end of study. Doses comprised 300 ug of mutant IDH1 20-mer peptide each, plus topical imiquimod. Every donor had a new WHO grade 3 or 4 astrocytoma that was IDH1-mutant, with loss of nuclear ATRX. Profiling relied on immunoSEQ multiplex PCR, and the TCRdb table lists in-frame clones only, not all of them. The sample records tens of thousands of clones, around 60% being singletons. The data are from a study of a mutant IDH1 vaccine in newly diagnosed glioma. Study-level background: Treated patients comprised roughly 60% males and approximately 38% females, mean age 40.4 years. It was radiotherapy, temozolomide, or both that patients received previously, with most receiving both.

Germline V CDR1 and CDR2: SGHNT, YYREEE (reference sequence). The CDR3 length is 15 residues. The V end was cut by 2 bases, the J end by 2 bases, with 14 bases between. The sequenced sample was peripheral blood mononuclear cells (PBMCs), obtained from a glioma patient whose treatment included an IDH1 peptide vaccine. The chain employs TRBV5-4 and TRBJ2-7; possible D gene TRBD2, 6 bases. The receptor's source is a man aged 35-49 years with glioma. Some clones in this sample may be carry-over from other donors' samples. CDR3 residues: CASSLGSGPTYEQYF. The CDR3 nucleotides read TGTGCCAGCAGCTTAGGTAGCGGACCTACCTACGAGCAGTACTTC.